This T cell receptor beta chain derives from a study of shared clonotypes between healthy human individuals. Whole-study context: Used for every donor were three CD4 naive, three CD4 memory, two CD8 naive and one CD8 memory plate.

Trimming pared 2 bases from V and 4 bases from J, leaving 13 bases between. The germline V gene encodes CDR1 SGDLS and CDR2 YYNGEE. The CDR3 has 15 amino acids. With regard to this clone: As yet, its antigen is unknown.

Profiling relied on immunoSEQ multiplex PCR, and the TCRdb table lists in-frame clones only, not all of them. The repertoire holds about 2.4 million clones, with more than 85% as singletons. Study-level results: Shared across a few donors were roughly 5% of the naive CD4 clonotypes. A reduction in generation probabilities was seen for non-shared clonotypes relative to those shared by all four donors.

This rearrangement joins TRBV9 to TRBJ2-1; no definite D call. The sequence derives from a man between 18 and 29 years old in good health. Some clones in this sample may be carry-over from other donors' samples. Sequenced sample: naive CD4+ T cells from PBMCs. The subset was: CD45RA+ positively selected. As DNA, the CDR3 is TGTGCCAGCAGCGTGCTGGGTCTCCAATACAATGAGCAGTTCTTC. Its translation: CASSVLGLQYNEQFF. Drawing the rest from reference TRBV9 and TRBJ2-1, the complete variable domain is DSGVTQTPKHLITATGQRVTLRCSPRSGDLSVYWYQQSLDQGLQFLIQYYNGEERAKGNILERFSAQQFPDLHSELNLSSLELGDSALYFCASSVLGLQYNEQFFGPGTRLTVL.